Following are 18 T cell receptor beta chains from one sample sequenced in a study of cytomegalovirus exposure and HLA in healthy donors. The PCR employed 60 Vbeta primers together with 13 Jbeta primers. Libraries were prepared by immunoSEQ multiplex PCR; TCRdb keeps only in-frame clonotypes and omits some of them. This sample has around 130,000 clones; roughly 9% occur once, and the top ten carry less than 6.5%. Sequencing was done on a sample of PBMCs. These receptors all come from a woman aged 40 to 50 in good health and CMV-seropositive.

There are a few counts of this clone. The chain combines TRBV10-2 with TRBJ1-2; 7 bases line up with TRBD1. Germline lookup yields CDR1 WSHSY and CDR2 SAAADI. There are 15 residues in the CDR3. The V and J ends lost 3 bases and 6 bases, in that order; junction bases with no gene match: 10. The CDR3 nucleotides read TGCGCCAGCAGTGACGGGCAGGGGGATCACAATGGCTACACCTTC. This codes for CASSDGQGDHNGYTF.

The rearrangement joins TRBV27 to TRBJ1-5; TRBD1 matches 7 bases. V was pared by 1 base and J by 0 bases, with 9 bases of the junction left unmatched. The CDR3 spans 18 residues. Germline V gene data show CDR1 as MNHEY and CDR2 as SMNVEV (reference sequence). This chain's CDR3 is CASSLYPQTGVSNQPQHF. The CDR3, as DNA: TGTGCCAGCAGTTTATACCCCCAAACAGGGGTTAGCAATCAGCCCCAGCATTTT.

This chain uses TRBV6-5 with TRBJ1-1, with 9 bases fitting TRBD1. Germline values: CDR1 MNHEY, CDR2 SVGAGI. Trimming cost V 7 bases and J 11 bases; bases outside gene matches: 8. The CDR3 spans 12 residues. The CDR3, as DNA: TGTGCCAGCACTGCGGGGACAGGGACGGCTTTCTTT. Encoded protein: CASTAGTGTAFF.

V is TRBV19 and J is TRBJ1-3, with TRBD1 as a possible D gene (5 bases). The V end was cut by 5 bases, the J end by 2 bases, with 19 bases between. The CDR3 has 17 residues. The germline gives CDR1 LNHDA, CDR2 SQIVND (reference sequence). CDR3 nucleotides: TGTGCCAGTAGTGTCAGGGTTTCCTCGGAACCTGGAAACACCATATATTTT. It yields the protein CASSVRVSSEPGNTIYF.

This rearrangement joins TRBV7-3 to TRBJ2-2; a possible D gene is TRBD1 (6 bases). The CDR3 runs to 14 residues. Germline CDR1 and CDR2: SGHTA and FQGTGA. V was cut by 3 bases and J by 7 bases, with 12 bases left in between. The CDR3 reads CASSLAGAGGELFF. In DNA, the CDR3 is TGTGCCAGCAGCTTGGCAGGGGCGGGCGGGGAGCTGTTTTTT.

This clone has a handful of counts. This chain joins TRBV7-8 and TRBJ2-2; TRBD2 aligns across 8 bases. The CDR3 spans 16 residues. Germline assignment: CDR1 SGHVS and CDR2 FQNEAQ. After removal of 3 bases from V and 4 bases from J, the junction contained 7 bases not matched to a gene. The chain's CDR3 is CASSLRRGGGTGELFF. The CDR3 coding sequence is TGTGCCAGCAGCTTGAGACGGGGGGGAGGCACCGGGGAGCTGTTTTTT.

This clone has just a few counts. The DNA of the CDR3 is TGCAGCGCGCTCCGGGACAGGGCCAGCCACACCTTC. Translated: CSALRDRASHTF. This sequence joins TRBV29-1 and TRBJ1-2; 9 bases agree with TRBD1. The length of the CDR3 is 12 residues. CDR1 is SQVTM, CDR2 ANQGSEA, per germline. J was trimmed by 12 bases and V by 7 bases; bases with no gene match: 12. The full variable domain, rest sourced from reference TRBV29-1 and TRBJ1-2, is SAVISQKPSRDICQRGTSLTIQCQVDSQVTMMFWYRQQPGQSLTLIATANQGSEATYESGFVIDKFPISRPNLTFSTLTVSNMSPEDSSIYLCSALRDRASHTFGSGTRLTVV.

The chain has TRBV7-6 and TRBJ1-4; no clear D. V was cut by 3 bases and J by 8 bases, with 13 bases left in between. This CDR3 has 14 amino acids. Germline-derived CDR1 and CDR2 are SGHVS and FNYEAQ. The CDR3 protein is CASSFIPAGEKLFF. The CDR3 DNA reads as TGTGCCAGCAGCTTTATCCCCGCGGGAGAAAAACTGTTTTTT.

In DNA form, the CDR3 reads TGTGCCAGCAGCTCTTATTCCCGAAGTGGGCAGTTCGACTACGAGCAGTACTTC. It yields the protein CASSSYSRSGQFDYEQYF. This chain uses TRBV13 with TRBJ2-7; D is ambiguous. CDR1 and CDR2 from the germline V gene are PRHDT and FYEKMQ (reference sequence). CDR3 size: 18 residues. Trimming left V 4 bases short and J 3 bases short, with 25 bases between.

This chain connects TRBV9 to TRBJ1-4; 10 bases are shared with TRBD1. Per the germline V gene, CDR1 is SGDLS and CDR2 is YYNGEE. The CDR3 length is 15 residues. The V gene end was trimmed by 7 bases and the J gene end by 8 bases; junction bases not matched to a gene: 11. CDR3 coding DNA: TGTGCCAGCGGACGGACAGGGGGGCGAGGCGAAAAACTGTTTTTT. Translating gives CASGRTGGRGEKLFF.

The chain is built from TRBV6-5 and TRBJ2-7; maybe TRBD1 (6 bases). The CDR3 runs 15 residues. With 5 bases removed from V and 0 bases from J, the gap between germline ends came to 14 bases. CDR1 is MNHEY and CDR2 is SVGAGI in the germline V gene. CDR3 sequence (DNA): TGTGCCAGCAGTCCTGGACAGTTCCTCTCCTACGAGCAGTACTTC. It is translated as CASSPGQFLSYEQYF.

This clone came up a few times. The genes are TRBV5-1 and TRBJ1-4; perhaps TRBD1 as D (6 bases). V was trimmed by 5 bases and J by 7 bases, leaving 18 bases between them. CDR1 is SGHRS, CDR2 YFSETQ, per germline. CDR3 size: 15 residues. CDR3 in amino acids: CASRPHRELGEKLFF. CDR3 nucleotide sequence: TGCGCCAGCAGGCCCCACAGGGAATTAGGTGAAAAACTGTTTTTT.

This clone occurred a few times. The chain combines TRBV9 with TRBJ2-7; no firm D call. V lost 4 bases to trimming and J lost 7 bases, with 21 bases between them. From germline, CDR1 is SGDLS and CDR2 YYNGEE. This CDR3 region has 15 residues. The CDR3, as DNA: TGTGCCAGCAGCCCTCGACTGGTAGGTCTAGTAGAGCAGTACTTC. It specifies CASSPRLVGLVEQYF.

The gene calls are TRBV11-2 and TRBJ1-2; the match to TRBD1 covers 8 bases. Germline V gene lookup returns CDR1 SGHAT and CDR2 FQNNGV. The CDR3 has 13 amino acids. The V gene end was trimmed by 3 bases and the J gene end by 8 bases; junction bases not matched to a gene: 5. The CDR3 here is CASSLDRAWGYTF. In nucleotides, the CDR3 is TGTGCCAGCAGCTTGGACAGGGCGTGGGGCTACACCTTC.

The V call is TRBV7-3, the J call TRBJ2-1; D possibly corresponds to TRBD1 (6 bases). V was cut by 5 bases and J by 7 bases, with 18 bases left in between. CDR1 and CDR2 (germline): SGHTA, FQGTGA. The CDR3 has 15 amino acids. This CDR3 reads CASSQGQSSLNEQFF. The CDR3 DNA sequence: TGTGCCAGCAGCCAAGGACAGTCTAGTTTGAATGAGCAGTTCTTC. Based on the CDR3 plus reference TRBV7-3 and TRBJ2-1, the full variable domain is GAGVSQTPSNKVTEKGKYVELRCDPISGHTALYWYRQSLGQGPEFLIYFQGTGAADDSGLPNDRFFAVRPEGSVSTLKIQRTERGDSAVYLCASSQGQSSLNEQFFGPGTRLTVL.

This clone was found a few times. Other DNA variants within this sample encode the same CDR3. The gene calls are TRBV7-3 and TRBJ1-5, with D hard to call. From germline, CDR1 is SGHTA and CDR2 FQGTGA. CDR3 length equals 13 residues. The V gene lost 0 bases and the J gene lost 5 bases, with 5 bases spanning the gap. The CDR3 sequence: CASSLTPDQPQHF. CDR3 bases: TGTGCCAGCAGCTTAACCCCAGATCAGCCCCAGCATTTT.

CDR3 DNA: TGTGCCAGCAGTTTACGCGGTGGTTATACGGCCAACGTCCTGACTTTC. Translated: CASSLRGGYTANVLTF. The chain joins TRBV27 to TRBJ2-6; D uncertain. There are 16 residues in the CDR3. Germline V gives CDR1 MNHEY, CDR2 SMNVEV (reference sequence). Between the trimmed V and J ends, which lost 2 bases and 6 bases, there was a span of 14 bases. The complete variable domain, with remaining parts taken from reference TRBV27 and TRBJ2-6, reads EAQVTQNPRYLITVTGKKLTVTCSQNMNHEYMSWYRQDPGLGLRQIYYSMNVEVTDKGDVPEGYKVSRKEKRNFPLILESPSPNQTSLYFCASSLRGGYTANVLTFGAGSRLTVL.

In nucleotides, the CDR3 is TGTGCCAGCAGCTTAGCTGGCGGGGGGGCCAGGGTAAGGTACAATGAGCAGTTCTTC. This gives the protein CASSLAGGGARVRYNEQFF. This rearrangement joins TRBV7-2 to TRBJ2-1, with 9 bases aligning to TRBD2. V was pared by 0 bases and J by 4 bases, with 13 bases of the junction left unmatched. The CDR3 runs to 19 residues. Germline V gives CDR1 SGHTA, CDR2 FQGNSA.